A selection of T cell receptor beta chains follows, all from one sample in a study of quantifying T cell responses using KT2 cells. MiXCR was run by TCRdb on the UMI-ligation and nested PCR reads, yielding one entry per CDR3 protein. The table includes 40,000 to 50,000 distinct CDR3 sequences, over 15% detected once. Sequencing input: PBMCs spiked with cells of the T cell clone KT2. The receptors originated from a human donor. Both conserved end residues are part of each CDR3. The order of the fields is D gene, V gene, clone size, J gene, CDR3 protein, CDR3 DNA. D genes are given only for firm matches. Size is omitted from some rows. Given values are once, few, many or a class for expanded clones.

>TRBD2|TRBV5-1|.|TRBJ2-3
CASRFTSSGTSGRNTQYF
TGCGCCAGCAGGTTTACCTCATCCGGGACTAGCGGGCGGAATACGCAGTATTTT
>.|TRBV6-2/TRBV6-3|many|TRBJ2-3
CASSYPRQLSTDTQYF
TGTGCCAGCAGTTACCCCAGACAACTTAGCACAGATACGCAGTATTTT
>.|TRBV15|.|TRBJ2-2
CATSRDWQENTGELFF
TGTGCCACCAGCAGAGATTGGCAGGAGAACACCGGGGAGCTGTTTTTT
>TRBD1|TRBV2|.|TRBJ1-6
CASSELGQLNSPLHF
TGTGCCAGTTCCGAATTGGGACAGCTTAATTCACCCCTCCACTTT
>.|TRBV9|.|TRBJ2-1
CASSVGWDGDNEQFF
TGTGCCAGCAGCGTCGGTTGGGACGGTGACAATGAGCAGTTCTTC
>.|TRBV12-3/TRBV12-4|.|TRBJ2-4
CASNSIGANIQYF
TGTGCCAGCAATTCTATTGGGGCAAACATTCAGTACTTC
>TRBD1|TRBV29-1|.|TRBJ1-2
CSVGVGTGPPYGYTF
TGCAGCGTGGGAGTAGGGACAGGGCCCCCCTATGGCTACACCTTC
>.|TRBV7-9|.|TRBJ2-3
CASSLIRNTDTQYF
TGTGCCAGCAGCTTAATACGCAACACAGATACGCAGTATTTT
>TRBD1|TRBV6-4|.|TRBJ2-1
CASSRDRGTRWGNEQFF
TGTGCCAGCAGCCGGGACAGGGGGACGAGGTGGGGGAATGAGCAGTTCTTC
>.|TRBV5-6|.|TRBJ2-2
CASSSRPGFAGELFF
TGTGCCAGCAGCTCCCGACCAGGTTTCGCCGGGGAGCTGTTTTTT
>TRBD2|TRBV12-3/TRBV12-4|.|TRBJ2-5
CASSTSSGGVQETQYF
TGTGCCAGCAGTACATCTAGCGGGGGGGTCCAAGAGACCCAGTACTTC
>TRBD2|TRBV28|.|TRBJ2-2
CASRRVSGGYTGELFF
TGTGCCAGCAGAAGGGTTAGCGGGGGCTACACCGGGGAGCTGTTTTTT
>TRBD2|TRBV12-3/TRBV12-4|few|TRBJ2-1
CASSLHRGLAGILVNEQFF
TGTGCCAGCAGCCTACACCGGGGACTAGCGGGAATTTTAGTGAATGAGCAGTTCTTC
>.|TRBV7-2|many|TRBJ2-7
CASSLGGWDNSYEQYF
TGTGCCAGCAGCTTAGGCGGTTGGGACAACTCCTACGAGCAGTACTTC
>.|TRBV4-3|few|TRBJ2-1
CASSQDREQFF
TGCGCCAGCAGCCAAGACCGTGAGCAGTTCTTC
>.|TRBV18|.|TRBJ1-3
CASSPTEAPGNTIYF
TGTGCCAGCTCACCCACTGAGGCCCCTGGAAACACCATATATTTT
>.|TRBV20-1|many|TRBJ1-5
CSAHEAEGNQPQHF
TGCAGTGCGCACGAGGCCGAGGGCAATCAGCCCCAGCATTTT
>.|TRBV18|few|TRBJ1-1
CASSPMTEMNTEAFF
TGTGCCAGCTCACCGATGACAGAGATGAACACTGAAGCTTTCTTT
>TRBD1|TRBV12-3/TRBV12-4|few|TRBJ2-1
CASSMTGGSYNEQFF
TGTGCCAGCAGTATGACAGGGGGCTCCTACAATGAGCAGTTCTTC
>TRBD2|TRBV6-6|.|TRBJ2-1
CASLTSGTYNEQFF
TGTGCCAGCCTGACTAGCGGAACGTACAATGAGCAGTTCTTC
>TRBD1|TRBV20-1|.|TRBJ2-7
CSAKGGAYYGQYF
TGCAGTGCCAAAGGGGGCGCTTACTACGGGCAGTACTTC
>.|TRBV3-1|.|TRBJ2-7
CASSQDRGPEQYF
TGTGCCAGCAGCCAAGATCGGGGGCCCGAGCAGTACTTC
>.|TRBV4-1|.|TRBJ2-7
CASSHEGREQYF
TGCGCCAGCAGTCACGAGGGTCGCGAGCAGTACTTC
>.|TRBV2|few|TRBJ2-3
CASSEWTTGTDTQYF
TGTGCCAGCAGTGAGTGGACGACAGGCACAGATACGCAGTATTTT
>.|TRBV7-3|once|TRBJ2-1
CASSMGVREQFF
TGTGCCAGCAGTATGGGGGTGCGCGAGCAGTTCTTC
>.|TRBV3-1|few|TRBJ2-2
CASSRGGHTGELFF
TGTGCCAGCAGCCGGGGCGGGCACACCGGGGAGCTGTTTTTT
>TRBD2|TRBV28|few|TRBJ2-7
CASSSPGGGFYEQYF
TGTGCCAGCAGTTCCCCCGGGGGGGGCTTCTACGAGCAGTACTTC
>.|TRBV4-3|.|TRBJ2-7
CASSQEVMSRGNEQYF
TGCGCCAGCAGCCAAGAGGTCATGTCGCGGGGTAACGAGCAGTACTTC
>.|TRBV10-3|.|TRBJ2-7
CAISESWEQYF
TGTGCCATCAGTGAGTCGTGGGAGCAGTACTTC
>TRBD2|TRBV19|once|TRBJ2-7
CASSPRAGGTYEQYF
TGTGCCAGTAGTCCAAGAGCGGGGGGTACCTACGAGCAGTACTTC
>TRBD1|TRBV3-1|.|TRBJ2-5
CASSQDGTGEETQYF
TGTGCCAGCAGCCAAGATGGGACAGGGGAAGAGACCCAGTACTTC
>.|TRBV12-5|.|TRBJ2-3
CASGSVGFHPDSTDTQYF
TGTGCTAGTGGTTCTGTGGGGTTCCATCCAGATTCCACAGATACGCAGTATTTT
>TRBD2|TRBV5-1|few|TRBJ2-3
CASRKSGGEGDTQYF
TGCGCCAGCAGAAAAAGCGGGGGGGAAGGTGATACGCAGTATTTT
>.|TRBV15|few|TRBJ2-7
CATSIIFRDYEQYF
TGTGCCACCAGCATCATTTTCAGAGACTACGAGCAGTACTTC
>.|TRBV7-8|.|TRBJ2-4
CASTPTRPLAKNIQYF
TGTGCCAGCACCCCGACTAGACCGCTCGCCAAAAACATTCAGTACTTC
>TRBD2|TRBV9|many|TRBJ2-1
CASSVAGTSSYNEQFF
TGTGCCAGCAGCGTAGCCGGGACTAGCTCCTACAATGAGCAGTTCTTC
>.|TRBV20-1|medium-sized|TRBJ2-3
CSARDPRGPTDTQYF
TGCAGTGCTAGAGATCCCAGGGGTCCCACAGATACGCAGTATTTT
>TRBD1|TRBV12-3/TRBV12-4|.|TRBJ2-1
CASSLRDSSYNEQFF
TGTGCCAGCAGTTTACGGGACAGCTCCTACAATGAGCAGTTCTTC
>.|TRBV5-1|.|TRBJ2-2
CASSQNTGELFF
TGCGCCAGCAGCCAGAACACCGGGGAGCTGTTTTTT
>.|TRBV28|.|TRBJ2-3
CASSLAGSDTQYF
TGTGCCAGCAGTCTAGCAGGGTCAGATACGCAGTATTTT